The 25 T cell receptor beta chains below were found in one sample sequenced in a study of blood T cell repertoires in COVID-19. Libraries were prepared by immunoSEQ multiplex PCR; TCRdb keeps only in-frame clonotypes and omits some of them. Of 250,000 or so clones detected, 84% appear once; the ten largest clones hold roughly 4%. The sequenced sample consisted of peripheral blood. All receptors come from a man in his fifties with acute or convalescent COVID-19.

The J gene is TRBJ1-6, the V gene TRBV5-1; no reliable D call. Germline lookup yields CDR1 SGHRS and CDR2 YFSETQ. CDR3 size: 16 residues. Trimming removed 0 bases from V and 3 bases from J, with 10 bases in between. CDR3 sequence: CASSLDGVGYNSPLHF. The CDR3 region has the DNA TGCGCCAGCAGCTTGGATGGAGTAGGCTATAATTCACCCCTCCACTTT.

The CDR3: CASSLAGTGRGIQYF. The CDR3 coding sequence is TGTGCCAGCAGCTTGGCTGGTACAGGGCGAGGAATTCAGTACTTC. The chain has TRBV5-6 and TRBJ2-4, with D tentatively TRBD1 (6 bases). Germline V lookup: CDR1 SGHDT, CDR2 YYEEEE. The V end lost 0 bases, the J end lost 10 bases, and 17 bases lay between the germline ends. This CDR3 spans 15 amino acids.

The V call is TRBV6-6, the J call TRBJ2-4, with D tentatively TRBD1 (6 bases). V was pared by 6 bases and J by 6 bases, with 15 bases between. The CDR3 covers 14 residues. From germline, CDR1 is MNHNY and CDR2 SVGAGI (reference sequence). The CDR3 loop is CASRLTGFLNIQYF. In DNA, the CDR3 is TGTGCCAGCAGGTTGACAGGTTTCCTAAACATTCAGTACTTC.

Concerning this clone itself: At the DNA level, this CDR3 is encoded by other sequences in the same sample as well. V is TRBV12-3 or TRBV12-4 and J is TRBJ1-1; the D gene is possibly TRBD1 (5 bases). The V gene lost 2 bases and the J gene lost 4 bases, with 8 bases spanning the gap. The CDR3 is made up of 13 amino acids. The CDR3 nucleotides are TGTGCCAGCAGTTTAAGGGGAGGCACTGAAGCTTTCTTT. Its translation: CASSLRGGTEAFF.

The chain is built from TRBV18 and TRBJ2-1, with D tentatively TRBD2 (6 bases). This CDR3 region has 16 residues. V lost 4 bases and J lost 0, with 13 bases in between. Germline V gene sequence: CDR1 KGHSH, CDR2 LQKENI. The CDR3 DNA reads TGTGCCAGCTCACGAGATGCTAGCGACTCCTACAATGAGCAGTTCTTC. This translates into CASSRDASDSYNEQFF.

The rearrangement uses TRBV19 and TRBJ1-1; the match to TRBD1 covers 12 bases. This CDR3 is 14 amino acids long. CDR1 and CDR2 (germline): LNHDA, SQIVND (reference sequence). Unmatched junction bases numbered 9, after V lost 8 bases and J lost 8 bases. As DNA, the CDR3 is TGTGCCAGTGTCCCTTCCGGGACAGGGGGCGAAGCTTTCTTT. It specifies CASVPSGTGGEAFF.

The chain recombines TRBV6-5 with TRBJ2-5; tentative D call: TRBD2 (5 bases). Germline V lookup: CDR1 MNHEY, CDR2 SVGAGI. This CDR3 region has 15 residues. Trimming pared 2 bases from V and 5 bases from J, leaving 15 bases between. The CDR3 loop is CASSYGLPWRETQYF. CDR3 DNA: TGTGCCAGCAGTTACGGTCTGCCGTGGAGGGAGACCCAGTACTTC.

The CDR3, as DNA: TGCGCCAGCAGCCAAGGGGGGCAGGGCACTGAAGCTTTCTTT. Protein: CASSQGGQGTEAFF. The chain recombines TRBV4-1 with TRBJ1-1, with D possibly matching TRBD1 (6 bases). Trimming pared 1 base from V and 4 bases from J, leaving 10 bases between. Germline loops: CDR1 MGHRA, CDR2 YSYEKL. The CDR3 extends over 14 amino acids.

The chain links TRBV19 to TRBJ1-1; TRBD1 matches 7 bases. The trim removed 3 bases at V and 4 bases at J, leaving 8 bases unmatched. From germline, CDR1 is LNHDA and CDR2 SQIVND (reference sequence). This CDR3 comprises 15 residues. The CDR3 sequence: CASSMVWQGGTEAFF. The CDR3 nucleotides are TGTGCCAGTAGTATGGTTTGGCAGGGGGGCACTGAAGCTTTCTTT.

The chain is built from TRBV9 and TRBJ1-2; weak D call: TRBD1 (6 bases). V was shortened by 4 bases and J by 2 bases, with 12 bases between the two germline ends. This CDR3 comprises 14 residues. CDR1 and CDR2 (germline): SGDLS, YYNGEE. The chain's CDR3 is CASSSEGGNYGYTF. CDR3 sequence (DNA): TGTGCCAGCAGCTCGGAGGGGGGGAACTATGGCTACACCTTC.

CDR3 bases: TGTGCCAGCAGTGACGGGGCGGGGGTCGCAGATACGCAGTATTTT. Translation: CASSDGAGVADTQYF. This rearrangement joins TRBV6-1 to TRBJ2-3; 7 bases fit TRBD2. Germline CDR1 is MNHNS and CDR2 is SASEGT. The CDR3 is 15 residues long. The V gene end was trimmed by 3 bases and the J gene end by 4 bases; junction bases not matched to a gene: 7.

The V gene is TRBV4-2, the J gene TRBJ2-2; 7 nucleotides align to TRBD2. V was pared by 3 bases and J by 2 bases, with 6 bases of the junction left unmatched. This CDR3 comprises 16 residues. Germline lookup yields CDR1 LGHNA and CDR2 YNFKEQ. The CDR3 protein is CASSQGAGPNTGELFF. The CDR3 DNA reads as TGTGCCAGCAGCCAGGGAGCGGGACCTAACACCGGGGAGCTGTTTTTT.

This chain joins TRBV28 and TRBJ1-5; a possible D gene is TRBD1 (6 bases). This CDR3 has 16 amino acids. Trimming pared 5 bases from V and 7 bases from J, leaving 21 bases between. The germline gives CDR1 MDHEN, CDR2 SYDVKM. DNA of the CDR3: TGTGCCAGCAGTCCCGAGGACAGTTTTCGTTCCCAGCCCCAGCATTTT. It yields the protein CASSPEDSFRSQPQHF. Full variable domain (remainder filled in from reference TRBV28 and TRBJ1-5): DVKVTQSSRYLVKRTGEKVFLECVQDMDHENMFWYRQDPGLGLRLIYFSYDVKMKEKGDIPEGYSVSREKKERFSLILESASTNQTSMYLCASSPEDSFRSQPQHFGDGTRLSIL.

This sequence joins TRBV18 and TRBJ2-3; 13 nucleotides agree with TRBD2. V trimming: 2 bases; J trimming: 6 bases; junction bases outside the gene matches: 11. The CDR3 is 18 amino acids. Germline CDR1 reads KGHSH; CDR2 reads LQKENI. In DNA form, the CDR3 reads TGTGCCAGCTCACCAAAATCTCGGACTAGCGGGGGCAAGGATACGCAGTATTTT. This encodes CASSPKSRTSGGKDTQYF.

V and J are TRBV9 and TRBJ2-7; unclear D gene. Germline values: CDR1 SGDLS, CDR2 YYNGEE. The CDR3 spans 12 residues. The V end lost 3 bases, the J end lost 2 bases, and 6 bases lay between the germline ends. CDR3 sequence reads: CASSGVAYEQYF. The CDR3, as DNA: TGTGCCAGCAGCGGAGTCGCCTACGAGCAGTACTTC.

This chain links TRBV7-9 with TRBJ1-2, with 7 bases identical to TRBD1. J was trimmed by 4 bases and V by 4 bases; bases with no gene match: 3. Germline assignment: CDR1 SEHNR and CDR2 FQNEAQ (reference sequence). This CDR3 is 13 amino acids long. The CDR3 nucleotides are TGTGCCAGCAGCTCGACAGGGATCTATGGCTACACCTTC. Translating it yields CASSSTGIYGYTF.

This clone was counted ten times or more. The rearrangement joins TRBV5-1 to TRBJ1-2; 10 bases fit TRBD1. This CDR3 is built from 16 residues. Trimming removed 1 base from V and 6 bases from J; junction bases left unmatched: 9. The germline gives CDR1 SGHRS, CDR2 YFSETQ. CDR3 nucleotide sequence: TGCGCCAGCAGCTTGAAAGGACAGGGGGACGTTGATGGCTACACCTTC. Its protein is CASSLKGQGDVDGYTF.

The rearrangement links TRBV18 to TRBJ1-3; a possible D gene is TRBD1 (5 bases). CDR1 and CDR2 (germline): KGHSH, LQKENI. The CDR3 has 18 amino acids. Deletions cut 3 bases from V and 3 bases from J, with 21 bases between. CDR3 nucleotide sequence: TGTGCCAGCTCACCCAATGCCAGGGAATTGGCGTATGGAAACACCATATATTTT. This sequence encodes CASSPNARELAYGNTIYF. Variable domain in full (rest from reference TRBV18 and TRBJ1-3): NAGVMQNPRHLVRRRGQEARLRCSPMKGHSHVYWYRQLPEEGLKFMVYLQKENIIDESGMPKERFSAEFPKEGPSILRIQQVVRGDSAAYFCASSPNARELAYGNTIYFGEGSWLTVV.

This clone has a handful of counts. V and J are TRBV5-4 and TRBJ1-1; D ambiguous. V lost 3 bases and J lost 7, with 7 bases in between. Germline assignment: CDR1 SGHNT and CDR2 YYREEE (reference sequence). This CDR3 region has 11 residues. The CDR3 nucleotides are TGTGCCAGCAGCTCAAGACTTGAAGCTTTCTTT. It translates to CASSSRLEAFF. Combining the CDR3 with reference TRBV5-4 and TRBJ1-1 gives the whole variable domain ETGVTQSPTHLIKTRGQQVTLRCSSQSGHNTVSWYQQALGQGPQFIFQYYREEENGRGNFPPRFSGLQFPNYSSELNVNALELDDSALYLCASSSRLEAFFGQGTRLTVV.

The V and J genes are TRBV12-3 or TRBV12-4 and TRBJ1-6; D perhaps matches TRBD1 (5 bases). The CDR3 covers 12 residues. Trimming removed 6 bases from V and 13 bases from J, with 13 bases in between. The CDR3 reads CASSRPQGPLHF. In DNA form, the CDR3 reads TGTGCCAGCAGCCGACCTCAGGGTCCCCTCCACTTT.

The rearrangement links TRBV19 to TRBJ1-5; unclear D gene. V was cut by 6 bases and J by 2 bases, with 11 bases left in between. The CDR3 contains 14 residues. In germline, CDR1 is LNHDA, CDR2 SQIVND (reference sequence). The CDR3 DNA reads as TGTGCCAGTAGCAACTTACAGCGCAATCAGCCCCAGCATTTT. This sequence encodes CASSNLQRNQPQHF.

The CDR3 DNA reads TGTGCCAGCAGTTCGGGACTAGCGGGAACCAATGAGCAGTTCTTC. Protein sequence: CASSSGLAGTNEQFF. The J gene is TRBJ2-1, the V gene TRBV27, with 13 nucleotides matching TRBD2. This CDR3 is 15 amino acids long. Germline trimming cut 4 bases from V and 6 bases from J; bases unmatched to any gene: 3. The germline CDR1 and CDR2 sequences are MNHEY and SMNVEV (reference sequence).

CDR3 residues: CAISRTGTNYGYTF. As DNA, the CDR3 is TGTGCCATCAGTAGGACAGGGACTAACTATGGCTACACCTTC. The J gene is TRBJ1-2, the V gene TRBV10-3, with 8 bases lining up with TRBD1. Germline V gene data show CDR1 as ENHRY and CDR2 as SYGVKD. With 5 bases clipped from V and 0 bases from J, the junction kept 2 bases outside the gene matches. The length of the CDR3 is 14 residues.

The rearrangement uses TRBV5-8 and TRBJ1-2; D is unresolved. Looked up from germline, CDR1 is SGHTS and CDR2 is YDEGEE. The V end was cut by 3 bases, the J end by 5 bases, with 17 bases between. CDR3 length: 15 amino acids. CDR3 in amino acids: CASSSAKSGDYGYTF. In DNA, the CDR3 is TGTGCCAGCAGCTCGGCAAAGAGCGGGGATTATGGCTACACCTTC. The variable domain in full, completed from reference TRBV5-8 and TRBJ1-2, reads EAGVTQSPTHLIKTRGQQATLRCSPISGHTSVYWYQQALGLGLQFLLWYDEGEERNRGNFPPRFSGRQFPNYSSELNVNALELEDSALYLCASSSAKSGDYGYTFGSGTRLTVV.

The gene calls are TRBV18 and TRBJ2-1, with 7 nucleotides matching TRBD2. Germline loops: CDR1 KGHSH, CDR2 LQKENI. V shed 1 base, J shed 0 bases, and the junction held 6 bases outside the gene matches. This CDR3 has 17 residues. As DNA, the CDR3 is TGTGCCAGCTCACCACTGGCTAGCGGCGTCTCCTACAATGAGCAGTTCTTC. This sequence encodes CASSPLASGVSYNEQFF. Variable domain in full (rest from reference TRBV18 and TRBJ2-1): NAGVMQNPRHLVRRRGQEARLRCSPMKGHSHVYWYRQLPEEGLKFMVYLQKENIIDESGMPKERFSAEFPKEGPSILRIQQVVRGDSAAYFCASSPLASGVSYNEQFFGPGTRLTVL.